Below, 27 T cell receptor beta chains from the same sample are listed, as sequenced in a study of shared clonotypes between healthy human individuals. The table came from immunoSEQ multiplex PCR; TCRdb's copy has only in-frame clones and leaves some out. The sample yields 110,000 or so clones, about 70% seen once. The sequencing sample was made of memory CD8+ T cells sorted from blood. Subset meaning: CD45RO+ cells pooled with CCR7-negative TemRA cells. The origin of the receptors is a woman aged 25 to 45 in good health.

As for this clone: Germline is not matched at one junction end, which may reflect a read error. The J gene is TRBJ2-7, the V gene TRBV7-9, with a possible D match to TRBD2 (6 bases). The CDR3 spans 13 residues. Germline loops: CDR1 SEHNR, CDR2 FQNEAQ (reference sequence). In nucleotides, the CDR3 is TGCGCCAGCAGCGCCCCGGGGGAGATGGAGCAGTACTTC. This gives the protein CASSAPGEMEQYF.

This clone was counted ten times or more. The J gene is TRBJ1-5, the V gene TRBV28, with no clear D. Germline CDR1 and CDR2: MDHEN and SYDVKM. This CDR3 is 16 amino acids long. Trimming stripped 7 bases from V and 2 bases from J, with 18 bases between. The CDR3: CASNLPSFGGNQPQHF. DNA of the CDR3: TGTGCCAGCAACCTTCCCTCTTTCGGAGGCAATCAGCCCCAGCATTTT.

The gene calls are TRBV6-1 and TRBJ2-7, with 9 bases that match TRBD1. This CDR3 is 15 amino acids long. V shed 1 base, J shed 2 bases, and the junction held 3 bases outside the gene matches. CDR1 MNHNS and CDR2 SASEGT come from the germline V gene. The CDR3 sequence is CASSEEGTGPYEQYF. CDR3 DNA: TGTGCCAGCAGTGAAGAAGGGACAGGGCCCTACGAGCAGTACTTC.

The V gene is TRBV27, the J gene TRBJ2-1; 7 bases are shared with TRBD2. Germline V gives CDR1 MNHEY, CDR2 SMNVEV (reference sequence). The J segment lost 8 bases and the V segment lost 7 bases, leaving 17 bases of the junction unmatched. The CDR3 covers 16 residues. CDR3: CASTSRREDYGDEQFF. The DNA for the CDR3 is TGTGCCAGCACCTCCCGCCGGGAGGATTACGGAGATGAGCAGTTCTTC.

The rearrangement uses TRBV7-2 and TRBJ2-7, with TRBD2 matching 7 bases. The CDR3 has 16 residues. The V gene end was trimmed by 5 bases and the J gene end by 2 bases; junction bases not matched to a gene: 12. The V gene's germline CDR1 is SGHTA and CDR2 FQGNSA. CDR3 sequence (DNA): TGTGCCAGCAGCCAAGAAGGGGCGGGAGATCCCTACGAGCAGTACTTC. Encoded protein: CASSQEGAGDPYEQYF.

The rearrangement links TRBV1 to TRBJ2-2; TRBD2 is taken as the D call from the table, unchecked against the DNA. TRBV1 is tagged as a pseudogene. The CDR3 spans 17 residues. The CDR3 loop reads CTSSHPGGLSNTGELFF. Written as DNA, the CDR3 is TGCACCAGCAGCCATCCCGGCGGACTATCGAACACCGGGGAGCTGTTTTTT.

The chain links TRBV13 to TRBJ2-3, with a tentative D call TRBD2 (6 bases). From germline, CDR1 is PRHDT and CDR2 FYEKMQ (reference sequence). V was shortened by 5 bases and J by 6 bases, with 18 bases between the two germline ends. The CDR3 loop spans 15 amino acids. The CDR3 DNA is TGTGCCAGCAGCACGGGACTGCAACCCCGGGATACGCAGTATTTT. Encoded protein: CASSTGLQPRDTQYF.

The chain joins TRBV9 to TRBJ2-7; 10 positions agree with TRBD1. The germline CDR1 and CDR2 sequences are SGDLS and YYNGEE. After removal of 0 bases from V and 2 bases from J, the junction contained 5 bases not matched to a gene. This CDR3 contains 16 residues. The CDR3 DNA follows: TGTGCCAGCAGCGTAGGAGGGACAGGGGCTGCCTACGAGCAGTACTTC. Translation gives CASSVGGTGAAYEQYF.

The chain has TRBV5-6 and TRBJ1-1; D unclear. The V end lost 2 bases, the J end lost 0 bases, and 5 bases lay between the germline ends. CDR1 is SGHDT, CDR2 YYEEEE, per germline. This CDR3 contains 13 residues. CDR3 sequence: CASSFNMNTEAFF. For the CDR3, the DNA is TGTGCCAGCAGCTTCAACATGAACACTGAAGCTTTCTTT.

This clone was seen at least ten times. The rearrangement joins TRBV28 to TRBJ2-3; D not resolved. The germline V and J ends were trimmed by 3 bases and 2 bases, with 12 bases remaining between them. Germline CDR1 is MDHEN and CDR2 is SYDVKM. There are 15 residues in the CDR3. The CDR3 loop is CASSLQSSHTDTQYF. DNA for the CDR3: TGTGCCAGCAGTTTGCAATCTAGTCACACAGATACGCAGTATTTT.

This clone was counted between two and nine times. This chain links TRBV5-1 with TRBJ2-1, with TRBD1 identical over 10 bases. Trimming removed 0 bases from V and 7 bases from J; junction bases left unmatched: 19. CDR1 is SGHRS, CDR2 YFSETQ, per germline. The CDR3 length is 20 residues. The CDR3: CASSLGLMGTGTGATNEQFF. In DNA form, the CDR3 reads TGCGCCAGCAGCTTGGGATTGATGGGGACCGGGACAGGGGCGACGAATGAGCAGTTCTTC.

This chain connects TRBV27 to TRBJ2-7, with 7 bases matching TRBD1. Looked up from germline, CDR1 is MNHEY and CDR2 is SMNVEV (reference sequence). V gave up 6 bases and J gave up 3 bases; unmatched junction bases: 11. CDR3 length equals 15 residues. As DNA, the CDR3 is TGTGCCAGCAGCAGGGACAGTATGAGCTTCTACGAGCAGTACTTC. Encoded protein: CASSRDSMSFYEQYF.

CDR3 residues: CASKPGRLRSYNEQFF. The CDR3 nucleotides are TGTGCCAGCAAACCCGGCCGACTACGCTCCTACAATGAGCAGTTCTTC. This chain links TRBV28 with TRBJ2-1; possible D gene TRBD2, 5 bases. This CDR3 comprises 16 residues. Trimming cost V 7 bases and J 0 bases, with 16 bases left between them. The germline gives CDR1 MDHEN, CDR2 SYDVKM.

The chain carries TRBV13 and TRBJ2-7, with 7 bases identical to TRBD2. Trimming took 5 bases from V and 6 from J; bases not matched to a gene: 22. The CDR3 totals 18 residues. Germline assignment: CDR1 PRHDT and CDR2 FYEKMQ (reference sequence). CDR3 DNA: TGTGCCAGCAGCCCAAGTTTGGAGGCGCGGCGGGAGTGGCGCGAGCAGTACTTC. Amino acid sequence: CASSPSLEARREWREQYF. The whole variable domain, filled in from reference TRBV13 and TRBJ2-7, reads AAGVIQSPRHLIKEKRETATLKCYPIPRHDTVYWYQQGPGQDPQFLISFYEKMQSDKGSIPDRFSAQQFSDYHSELNMSSLELGDSALYFCASSPSLEARREWREQYFGPGTRLTVT.

Only a few counts were recorded for this clone. The gene calls are TRBV18 and TRBJ2-7; D is perhaps TRBD2 (6 bases). The CDR3 is 16 amino acids. V gave up 3 bases and J gave up 0 bases, with 15 bases separating them. In germline, CDR1 is KGHSH, CDR2 LQKENI. In nucleotides, the CDR3 is TGTGCCAGCTCACCTAATATACGGGAGATCTCCTACGAGCAGTACTTC. Protein: CASSPNIREISYEQYF.

The chain has TRBV7-3 and TRBJ1-5; 7 positions match TRBD1. Germline V gene data show CDR1 as SGHTA and CDR2 as FQGTGA. Trimming cost V 5 bases and J 9 bases; bases outside gene matches: 10. The CDR3 loop spans 14 amino acids. As DNA, the CDR3 is TGTGCCAGCAGCCCTGACAGGGAATCGCGGCCCCAGCATTTT. It translates to CASSPDRESRPQHF. The entire variable domain, with the rest obtained from reference TRBV7-3 and TRBJ1-5, is as follows: GAGVSQTPSNKVTEKGKYVELRCDPISGHTALYWYRQSLGQGPEFLIYFQGTGAADDSGLPNDRFFAVRPEGSVSTLKIQRTERGDSAVYLCASSPDRESRPQHFGDGTRLSIL.

The gene calls are TRBV27 and TRBJ2-5; a weak D match, TRBD2 (5 bases). Germline CDR1 is MNHEY and CDR2 is SMNVEV (reference sequence). The V and J ends lost 2 bases and 0 bases respectively, with 10 bases between them. There are 15 residues in the CDR3. The CDR3 is CASSLGSLDQETQYF. Written as DNA, the CDR3 is TGTGCCAGCAGTTTAGGGAGCTTAGACCAAGAGACCCAGTACTTC.

This clone has only a few counts. The genes are TRBV10-3 and TRBJ2-2; D perhaps matches TRBD2 (5 bases). Germline-derived CDR1 and CDR2 are ENHRY and SYGVKD. Trimming left V 5 bases short and J 9 bases short, with 7 bases between. The CDR3 contains 11 residues. The CDR3 is CAISPGRELFF. The CDR3 nucleotides are TGTGCCATCAGTCCGGGAAGGGAGCTGTTTTTT.

The chain carries TRBV2 and TRBJ2-2; 9 bases line up with TRBD1. The CDR3 consists of 16 residues. Per the germline V gene, CDR1 is SNHLY and CDR2 is FYNNEI. V lost 7 bases, J lost 5 bases, and 11 bases stayed unmatched. The CDR3 DNA is TGTGCCAGCATCCCGGGACAGGGTTTTCTTACCGGGGAGCTGTTTTTT. It translates to CASIPGQGFLTGELFF.

The chain employs TRBV21-1 and TRBJ2-3; the D call in the table, TRBD2, was not verified against the DNA. TRBV21-1 is deemed a pseudogene. The CDR3 has 16 residues. The CDR3 DNA follows: TGTGCCAGCAGCAACCCTAGCGGGAGGGCCGTAGATACGCAGTATTTT. Amino acids: CASSNPSGRAVDTQYF.

This clone was seen only a few times. This rearrangement joins TRBV28 to TRBJ1-3; 10 bases map to TRBD1. The V segment lost 9 bases and the J segment 3 bases; nucleotides outside the gene matches: 8. Germline V gives CDR1 MDHEN, CDR2 SYDVKM. CDR3 length: 15 amino acids. The CDR3 sequence: CASNRQGANGNTIYF. As DNA, the CDR3 is TGTGCCAGTAACCGACAGGGGGCAAATGGAAACACCATATATTTT.

This clone is medium-sized by share. This specimen includes other DNA sequences encoding the same CDR3. The V and J genes are TRBV6-4 and TRBJ2-2; 8 bases align to TRBD2. Trimming removed 5 bases from V and 4 bases from J; junction bases left unmatched: 0. This CDR3 has 13 residues. Germline V CDR1 and CDR2: MRHNA, SNTAGT. The CDR3: CASSSGSTGELFF. In DNA, the CDR3 is TGTGCCAGCAGTAGCGGGAGCACCGGGGAGCTGTTTTTT.

The rearrangement links TRBV6-6 to TRBJ1-1, with a weak D call TRBD1 (6 bases). CDR1 is MNHNY, CDR2 SVGAGI, per germline (reference sequence). V was shortened by 10 bases and J by 1 base, with 19 bases between the two germline ends. This CDR3 has 15 amino acids. CDR3 region: CATRPYQTGNTEAFF. CDR3 nucleotide sequence: TGTGCCACCCGACCCTATCAGACAGGGAACACTGAAGCTTTCTTT.

The J gene is TRBJ2-1, the V gene TRBV27; TRBD2 aligns across 11 bases. J was trimmed by 7 bases and V by 7 bases; bases with no gene match: 9. Germline V gene sequence: CDR1 MNHEY, CDR2 SMNVEV (reference sequence). CDR3 length equals 15 residues. The CDR3 is CASTLLAGDLNEQFF. In nucleotides, the CDR3 is TGTGCCAGCACCTTACTAGCGGGAGACTTGAATGAGCAGTTCTTC.

This clone was found a few times. The genes are TRBV28 and TRBJ1-1; D is perhaps TRBD1 (5 bases). In germline, CDR1 is MDHEN, CDR2 SYDVKM. V lost 3 bases and J lost 4, with 15 bases in between. The CDR3 totals 15 residues. In DNA, the CDR3 is TGTGCCAGCAGTTTCAGGGTCTCGGGAATCACTGAAGCTTTCTTT. It specifies CASSFRVSGITEAFF. The full variable domain, in which reference TRBV28 and TRBJ1-1 provide the parts outside the CDR3, is DVKVTQSSRYLVKRTGEKVFLECVQDMDHENMFWYRQDPGLGLRLIYFSYDVKMKEKGDIPEGYSVSREKKERFSLILESASTNQTSMYLCASSFRVSGITEAFFGQGTRLTVV.

The chain uses TRBV19 and TRBJ1-1, with 7 bases fitting TRBD1. V trimming: 3 bases; J trimming: 11 bases; junction bases outside the gene matches: 6. Germline V CDR1 and CDR2: LNHDA, SQIVND (reference sequence). The CDR3 consists of 12 residues. CDR3 DNA sequence: TGTGCCAGTAGTATGACGCAGGGGGAGGCTTTCTTT. This codes for CASSMTQGEAFF.

The V and J genes are TRBV10-3 and TRBJ1-2; TRBD1 aligns across 11 bases. V shed 8 bases and J 3 bases; nucleotides not matched to a gene: 11. CDR3 length equals 16 residues. CDR1 is ENHRY and CDR2 is SYGVKD in the germline V gene. Here the CDR3 DNA reads TGTGCCATCTCTGGACAGGGGGCCCAATCGCACTATGGCTACACCTTC. Amino acid sequence: CAISGQGAQSHYGYTF.